This is a list of T cell receptor beta chains from one sample in a study of cytomegalovirus exposure and HLA in healthy donors. Data came from immunoSEQ multiplex PCR; TCRdb stores just in-frame clones and leaves some out. The table records about 240,000 clones, more than 75% of them present only once. Sequenced material: PBMCs. The source of these receptors is a woman aged 30 to 39 in good health and CMV-seropositive. Both conserved end residues are part of each CDR3. The order of the fields is J gene, clone size, D gene, V gene, CDR3 protein, CDR3 DNA. D genes are given only for firm matches. Clone size is not always given. Where it is, it says once, few, many or a class for expanded clones.

>TRBJ1-1|few|TRBD1|TRBV19
CASSIQGVSEAFF
TGTGCCAGTAGTATACAGGGGGTGAGTGAAGCTTTCTTT
>TRBJ1-4|NA|NA|TRBV6-5
CASSLGAGEKLFF
TGTGCCAGCAGCCTGGGGGCCGGTGAAAAACTGTTTTTT
>TRBJ2-5|NA|TRBD2|TRBV2
CASSGLADQETQYF
TGTGCCAGCAGTGGACTAGCGGACCAAGAGACCCAGTACTTC
>TRBJ1-3|NA|NA|TRBV28
CATRGDGNTIYF
TGTGCCACGCGGGGTGATGGAAACACCATATATTTT
>TRBJ2-7|few|TRBD2|TRBV5-1
CASSLAASGRAEQYF
TGCGCCAGCAGCTTGGCAGCCAGCGGGAGGGCCGAGCAGTACTTC
>TRBJ2-1|NA|TRBD2|TRBV7-8
CASSLVLAGVGNEQFF
TGTGCCAGCAGCTTAGTCCTAGCGGGAGTAGGCAATGAGCAGTTCTTC
>TRBJ2-5|NA|NA|TRBV5-4
CASRAGPQETQYF
TGTGCCAGCAGGGCAGGGCCACAAGAGACCCAGTACTTC
>TRBJ2-2|NA|TRBD2|TRBV27
CASSISGTSGRATGELFF
TGTGCCAGCAGTATATCAGGGACTAGCGGGAGGGCCACCGGGGAGCTGTTTTTT
>TRBJ2-5|once|NA|TRBV11-3
CASSLVQYQETQYF
TGTGCCAGCAGCTTAGTGCAGTACCAAGAGACCCAGTACTTC
>TRBJ2-5|NA|NA|TRBV25-1
CASRSPSSNQETQYF
TGTGCCAGCAGAAGCCCTTCAAGTAACCAAGAGACCCAGTACTTC
>TRBJ1-2|NA|TRBD1|TRBV19
CASSIPSTGGNGYTF
TGTGCCAGTAGTATTCCATCGACAGGGGGAAATGGCTACACCTTC
>TRBJ1-5|NA|NA|TRBV7-8
CASSLGSRLNQPQHF
TGTGCCAGCAGCTTAGGATCCAGGCTCAACCAGCCCCAGCATTTT
>TRBJ2-3|once|TRBD2|TRBV11-3
CASSFGTSGSTDTQYF
TGTGCCAGCAGCTTTGGGACTAGCGGAAGCACAGATACGCAGTATTTT
>TRBJ1-1|NA|NA|TRBV5-1
CASSLVMQGGSAEAFF
TGCGCCAGCAGCTTGGTGATGCAGGGTGGTTCGGCTGAAGCTTTCTTT
>TRBJ2-7|NA|TRBD2|TRBV6-1
CASSNSGRAEQYF
TGTGCCAGCAGTAATAGCGGGAGGGCCGAGCAGTACTTC
>TRBJ2-7|few|TRBD1|TRBV5-6
CASSFSLQGSFYEQYF
TGTGCCAGCAGCTTCAGCTTACAGGGGTCGTTCTACGAGCAGTACTTC
>TRBJ2-3|NA|NA|TRBV5-1
CASSLASGGRRAITDTQYF
TGCGCCAGCAGCTTGGCTTCTGGGGGAAGGAGGGCAATCACAGATACGCAGTATTTT
>TRBJ2-2|NA|NA|TRBV11-3
CASSSEGNPDTGELFF
TGTGCCAGCAGCTCGGAGGGCAATCCGGACACCGGGGAGCTGTTTTTT